The following is a T cell receptor (beta chain) sequence with its context. What it binds is unknown. CDR1 and CDR2 (germline): MNHEY, SVGAGI. V shed 6 bases and J 6 bases; nucleotides not matched to a gene: 4. The CDR3 consists of 14 residues. The data stem from a study of OX40 agonist ivuxolimab in advanced cancers. Whole-study context: Aged about 23 to 80 with a mean of 60 years, they were around 83% male. Partial responses were observed in three patients, of whom one had hepatocellular carcinoma and two had cutaneous melanoma.

This table comes from immunoSEQ multiplex PCR, and its TCRdb copy is limited to in-frame clones, with some not included. The sample lists 7,500 to 9,500 clones; 70% were seen once. Study outcomes and limitations: Both CD4+ and CD8+ T cell populations in blood had undergone clonal expansion by week 6 at 0.1 to 3.0 mg/kg. The antigens recognized by the expanded peripheral T cells, that is their antigen specificity, were not determined.

This clonotype was sampled from an adult with an advanced solid tumor such as melanoma, head and neck, liver or kidney cancer. The specimen comprised CD4+ or CD8+ T cells sorted from blood, sampled in a trial of the OX40 agonist ivuxolimab. The chain couples TRBV6-5 to TRBJ2-1; 11 nucleotides line up with TRBD2. Here the CDR3 DNA reads TGTGCCAGCAGGCTAGCGGGGGGCTCCAATGAGCAGTTCTTC. As protein: CASRLAGGSNEQFF.